This is a list of T cell receptor beta chains from one sample in a study of post-analysis software for immune sequencing data. TCRdb fed the PCR reads into MiXCR, producing one record per CDR3 protein. The sample lists some 190,000 distinct CDR3 sequences, 25% to 35% occurring once. The specimen was blood. The source is a girl younger than 18 with multiple sclerosis. CDR3s include the opening cysteine and the closing phenylalanine or tryptophan. The D gene is left open where the match is weak. Clone size is given for some rows only: seen once, a few or many times, or a class if the clone is expanded.

d_gene: NA
j_gene: TRBJ2-5
abundance: NA
v_gene: TRBV19
CDR3aa: CASRKQGGKTQYF
CDR3nt: TGTGCCAGTAGGAAACAGGGAGGGAAGACCCAGTACTTC

d_gene: NA
j_gene: TRBJ2-7
abundance: few
v_gene: TRBV6-5
CDR3aa: CASSYSGRKQYF
CDR3nt: TGTGCCAGCAGTTACTCTGGGCGGAAGCAGTACTTC

d_gene: TRBD1
j_gene: TRBJ1-1
abundance: few
v_gene: TRBV18
CDR3aa: CASSPRTGMNTEAFF
CDR3nt: TGTGCCAGCTCACCCCGGACAGGGATGAACACTGAAGCTTTCTTT

d_gene: TRBD1
j_gene: TRBJ1-6
abundance: NA
v_gene: TRBV7-2
CDR3aa: CASTERQGQHNSPLHF
CDR3nt: TGTGCCAGCACCGAGCGACAGGGCCAGCATAATTCACCCCTCCACTTT

d_gene: NA
j_gene: TRBJ2-5
abundance: few
v_gene: TRBV5-1
CDR3aa: CASSPFYGTQYF
CDR3nt: TGCGCCAGCAGCCCTTTCTATGGGACCCAGTACTTC

d_gene: TRBD2
j_gene: TRBJ2-1
abundance: many
v_gene: TRBV6-1
CDR3aa: CASSDILAGGPKNEQFF
CDR3nt: TGTGCCAGCAGTGACATACTAGCGGGGGGGCCTAAGAATGAGCAGTTCTTC

d_gene: NA
j_gene: TRBJ2-7
abundance: many
v_gene: TRBV20-1
CDR3aa: CSARKKAAYEQYF
CDR3nt: TGCAGTGCTAGGAAGAAAGCCGCCTACGAGCAGTACTTC

d_gene: NA
j_gene: TRBJ2-6
abundance: many
v_gene: TRBV2
CDR3aa: CASSDRRSGANVLTF
CDR3nt: TGTGCCAGCAGTGATCGGCGCTCTGGGGCCAACGTCCTGACTTTC

d_gene: NA
j_gene: TRBJ1-1
abundance: NA
v_gene: TRBV20-1
CDR3aa: CSARDLNTEAFF
CDR3nt: TGCAGTGCTAGAGACCTTAACACTGAAGCTTTCTTT

d_gene: NA
j_gene: TRBJ1-1
abundance: few
v_gene: TRBV5-1
CDR3aa: CASSLVPGTTEAFF
CDR3nt: TGCGCCAGCAGCTTGGTCCCCGGGACAACTGAAGCTTTCTTT

d_gene: TRBD2
j_gene: TRBJ2-5
abundance: many
v_gene: TRBV20-1
CDR3aa: CSAREVAGDPSETQYF
CDR3nt: TGCAGTGCTAGAGAGGTGGCGGGAGACCCTTCTGAGACCCAGTACTTC

d_gene: NA
j_gene: TRBJ2-1
abundance: many
v_gene: TRBV5-1
CDR3aa: CASSLVAGSNEQFF
CDR3nt: TGCGCCAGCAGCTTGGTTGCCGGCAGCAATGAGCAGTTCTTC

d_gene: NA
j_gene: TRBJ1-1
abundance: NA
v_gene: TRBV18
CDR3aa: CASSPDLFGAEAFF
CDR3nt: TGTGCCAGCTCACCGGACCTCTTTGGCGCTGAAGCTTTCTTT

d_gene: NA
j_gene: TRBJ1-1
abundance: many
v_gene: TRBV20-1
CDR3aa: CSAREAGVNTEAFF
CDR3nt: TGCAGTGCTAGAGAGGCAGGGGTAAACACTGAAGCTTTCTTT

d_gene: TRBD1
j_gene: TRBJ2-7
abundance: NA
v_gene: TRBV7-6
CDR3aa: CASSLAHGQGWSEQYF
CDR3nt: TGTGCCAGCAGCTTAGCCCATGGACAGGGTTGGAGCGAGCAGTACTTC

d_gene: NA
j_gene: TRBJ2-7
abundance: NA
v_gene: TRBV20-1
CDR3aa: CSARESTGTSYEQYF
CDR3nt: TGCAGTGCTAGAGAGTCTACGGGGACCTCCTACGAGCAGTACTTC

d_gene: TRBD1
j_gene: TRBJ2-3
abundance: NA
v_gene: TRBV29-1
CDR3aa: CSLTGDGTDTQYF
CDR3nt: TGCAGTCTGACAGGGGATGGCACAGATACGCAGTATTTT

d_gene: NA
j_gene: TRBJ2-1
abundance: NA
v_gene: TRBV15
CDR3aa: CATSRTPGGPYNEQFF
CDR3nt: TGTGCCACCAGCAGAACCCCCGGGGGACCTTACAATGAGCAGTTCTTC

d_gene: NA
j_gene: TRBJ2-2
abundance: NA
v_gene: TRBV11-2
CDR3aa: CASSLVPTGELFF
CDR3nt: TGTGCCAGCAGCTTAGTTCCGACCGGGGAGCTGTTTTTT

d_gene: NA
j_gene: TRBJ2-1
abundance: NA
v_gene: TRBV28
CDR3aa: CASPPDTSSYNEQFF
CDR3nt: TGTGCCAGCCCCCCGGACACAAGCTCCTACAATGAGCAGTTCTTC

d_gene: NA
j_gene: TRBJ2-1
abundance: many
v_gene: TRBV7-9
CDR3aa: CASSLPLRDKFF
CDR3nt: TGTGCCAGCAGCTTACCCCTGAGGGACAAGTTCTTC

d_gene: NA
j_gene: TRBJ2-3
abundance: NA
v_gene: TRBV9
CDR3aa: CASSVVLSDTQYF
CDR3nt: TGTGCCAGCAGCGTAGTGCTTTCGGATACGCAGTATTTT

d_gene: TRBD2
j_gene: TRBJ2-3
abundance: NA
v_gene: TRBV9
CDR3aa: CASSVGRLAGEDTQYF
CDR3nt: TGTGCCAGCAGCGTAGGGAGACTAGCGGGAGAGGATACGCAGTATTTT

d_gene: TRBD2
j_gene: TRBJ2-1
abundance: few
v_gene: TRBV2
CDR3aa: CAPSAGASNEQFF
CDR3nt: TGTGCCCCGAGTGCGGGAGCTTCAAATGAGCAGTTCTTC

d_gene: NA
j_gene: TRBJ2-3
abundance: few
v_gene: TRBV14
CDR3aa: CASSHKLGFTDTQYF
CDR3nt: TGTGCCAGCAGCCATAAGTTGGGGTTCACAGATACGCAGTATTTT

d_gene: NA
j_gene: TRBJ2-1
abundance: many
v_gene: TRBV20-1
CDR3aa: CSADGRNNYNEQFF
CDR3nt: TGCAGTGCCGACGGGCGGAACAATTACAATGAGCAGTTCTTC

d_gene: TRBD2
j_gene: TRBJ2-7
abundance: many
v_gene: TRBV11-2
CDR3aa: CASSLGGTVPYEQYF
CDR3nt: TGTGCCAGCAGCCTCGGGGGGACCGTCCCCTACGAGCAGTACTTC

d_gene: TRBD2
j_gene: TRBJ2-3
abundance: NA
v_gene: TRBV28
CDR3aa: CASRQAGGADTQYF
CDR3nt: TGTGCCAGCAGGCAAGCGGGAGGTGCAGATACGCAGTATTTT

d_gene: NA
j_gene: TRBJ2-1
abundance: NA
v_gene: TRBV6-1
CDR3aa: CASSVRGPYNEQFF
CDR3nt: TGTGCCAGCAGTGTTAGGGGACCCTACAATGAGCAGTTCTTC

d_gene: NA
j_gene: TRBJ1-2
abundance: NA
v_gene: TRBV28
CDR3aa: CASRGDRRYGYTF
CDR3nt: TGTGCCAGCAGGGGCGATCGCCGGTATGGCTACACCTTC

d_gene: NA
j_gene: TRBJ1-1
abundance: few
v_gene: TRBV12-3/TRBV12-4
CDR3aa: CASRAPDRKNTEAFF
CDR3nt: TGTGCCAGCCGTGCCCCCGACAGGAAAAACACTGAAGCTTTCTTT

d_gene: NA
j_gene: TRBJ2-7
abundance: NA
v_gene: TRBV3-1
CDR3aa: CASSQELARQWEQYF
CDR3nt: TGTGCCAGCAGCCAAGAACTAGCCCGCCAGTGGGAGCAGTACTTC

d_gene: TRBD2
j_gene: TRBJ2-7
abundance: NA
v_gene: TRBV20-1
CDR3aa: CSARDRLAGGHRSYNEQYF
CDR3nt: TGCAGTGCTAGAGATCGCCTAGCGGGAGGGCACAGGTCCTACAATGAGCAGTACTTC

d_gene: NA
j_gene: TRBJ1-6
abundance: NA
v_gene: TRBV5-1
CDR3aa: CASSLAGSPASPPHF
CDR3nt: TGCGCCAGCAGCTTGGCCGGGTCCCCAGCTTCACCCCCCCACTTT

d_gene: NA
j_gene: TRBJ1-1
abundance: NA
v_gene: TRBV5-1
CDR3aa: CASREGNTEAFF
CDR3nt: TGCGCCAGCAGGGAGGGGAACACTGAAGCTTTCTTT

d_gene: NA
j_gene: TRBJ2-3
abundance: NA
v_gene: TRBV7-3
CDR3aa: CASSLGAKDTQYF
CDR3nt: TGTGCCAGCAGCTTAGGGGCGAAAGATACGCAGTATTTT

d_gene: NA
j_gene: TRBJ1-1
abundance: many
v_gene: TRBV6-1
CDR3aa: CATWEGVLRATEAFF
CDR3nt: TGTGCCACTTGGGAGGGCGTTTTGCGAGCCACTGAAGCTTTCTTT

d_gene: NA
j_gene: TRBJ1-5
abundance: NA
v_gene: TRBV20-1
CDR3aa: CSARDIAGAGSNQPQHF
CDR3nt: TGCAGTGCTAGAGATATAGCAGGGGCGGGAAGCAATCAGCCCCAGCATTTT

d_gene: TRBD1
j_gene: TRBJ2-1
abundance: NA
v_gene: TRBV18
CDR3aa: CASSRWTGVGNEQFF
CDR3nt: TGTGCCAGCTCACGATGGACAGGGGTAGGCAATGAGCAGTTCTTC

d_gene: TRBD1
j_gene: TRBJ2-3
abundance: NA
v_gene: TRBV4-3
CDR3aa: CASSNRGADTQYF
CDR3nt: TGCGCCAGCAGTAACAGGGGCGCAGATACGCAGTATTTT

d_gene: NA
j_gene: TRBJ1-5
abundance: NA
v_gene: TRBV3-1
CDR3aa: CASSPRADQPQHF
CDR3nt: TGTGCCAGCAGCCCCCGCGCAGATCAGCCCCAGCATTTT

d_gene: TRBD2
j_gene: TRBJ2-3
abundance: many
v_gene: TRBV5-1
CDR3aa: CASSLGFGLGTPSTDTQYF
CDR3nt: TGCGCCAGCAGCTTGGGTTTTGGACTAGGGACTCCTAGCACAGATACGCAGTATTTT

d_gene: NA
j_gene: TRBJ2-1
abundance: NA
v_gene: TRBV6-4
CDR3aa: CASSGVPKNEQFF
CDR3nt: TGTGCCAGCAGTGGCGTACCAAAAAATGAGCAGTTCTTC

d_gene: NA
j_gene: TRBJ2-7
abundance: many
v_gene: TRBV6-5
CDR3aa: CASTRDGTYEQYF
CDR3nt: TGTGCCAGCACTCGGGACGGAACCTACGAGCAGTACTTC

d_gene: TRBD2
j_gene: TRBJ2-1
abundance: many
v_gene: TRBV12-3/TRBV12-4
CDR3aa: CASSLGGALLNEQFF
CDR3nt: TGTGCCAGCAGTTTGGGAGGGGCGTTGTTGAATGAGCAGTTCTTC

d_gene: NA
j_gene: TRBJ1-1
abundance: NA
v_gene: TRBV12-3/TRBV12-4
CDR3aa: CASTPGGLAFF
CDR3nt: TGTGCCAGCACCCCGGGTGGTCTGGCTTTCTTT